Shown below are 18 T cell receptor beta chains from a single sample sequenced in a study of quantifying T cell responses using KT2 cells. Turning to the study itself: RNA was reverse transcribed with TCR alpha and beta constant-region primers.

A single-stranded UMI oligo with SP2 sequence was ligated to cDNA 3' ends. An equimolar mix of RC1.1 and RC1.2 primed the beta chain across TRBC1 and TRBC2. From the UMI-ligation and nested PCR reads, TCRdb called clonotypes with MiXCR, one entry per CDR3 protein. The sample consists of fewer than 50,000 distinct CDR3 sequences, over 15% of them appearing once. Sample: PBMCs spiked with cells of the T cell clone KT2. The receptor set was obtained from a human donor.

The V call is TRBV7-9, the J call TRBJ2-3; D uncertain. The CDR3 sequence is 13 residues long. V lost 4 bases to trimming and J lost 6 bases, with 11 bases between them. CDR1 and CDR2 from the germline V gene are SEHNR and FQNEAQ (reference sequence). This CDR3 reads CASSSQTQDTQYF. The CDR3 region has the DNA TGTGCCAGCAGCTCCCAGACCCAGGATACGCAGTATTTT. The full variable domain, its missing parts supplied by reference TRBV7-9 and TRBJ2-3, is DTGVSQNPRHKITKRGQNVTFRCDPISEHNRLYWYRQTLGQGPEFLTYFQNEAQLEKSRLLSDRFSAERPKGSFSTLEIQRTEQGDSAMYLCASSSQTQDTQYFGPGTRLTVL.

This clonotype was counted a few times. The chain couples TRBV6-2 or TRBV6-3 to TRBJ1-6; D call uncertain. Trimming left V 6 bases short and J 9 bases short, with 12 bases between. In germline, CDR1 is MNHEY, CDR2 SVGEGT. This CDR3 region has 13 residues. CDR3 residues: CASSRGLISPLHF. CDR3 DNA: TGTGCCAGCAGCCGTGGGTTGATTTCACCCCTCCACTTT.

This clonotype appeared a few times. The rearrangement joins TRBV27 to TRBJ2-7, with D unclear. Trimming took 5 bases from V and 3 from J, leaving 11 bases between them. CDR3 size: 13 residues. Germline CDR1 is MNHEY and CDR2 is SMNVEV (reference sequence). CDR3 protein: CASSRHEDYEQYF. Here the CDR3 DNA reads TGTGCCAGCAGTAGACATGAGGACTACGAGCAGTACTTC.

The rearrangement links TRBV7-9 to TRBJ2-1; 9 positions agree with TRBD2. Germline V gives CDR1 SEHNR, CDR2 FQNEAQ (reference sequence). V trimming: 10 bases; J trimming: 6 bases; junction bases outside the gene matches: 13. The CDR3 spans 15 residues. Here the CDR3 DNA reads TGTGCCACCCGAGGGGGCGGGGGGGCTTTCAATGAGCAGTTCTTC. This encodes CATRGGGGAFNEQFF.

The CDR3 loop is CASSDVTKLETQYF. The CDR3 bases are TGTGCCAGCAGTGACGTAACCAAGCTAGAGACCCAGTACTTC. J is TRBJ2-5 and V is TRBV2; D is ambiguous. V shed 3 bases and J shed 4 bases, with 12 bases lying between them. The CDR3 loop spans 14 amino acids. The V gene's germline CDR1 is SNHLY and CDR2 FYNNEI. Complete variable domain (other parts from reference TRBV2 and TRBJ2-5): EPEVTQTPSHQVTQMGQEVILRCVPISNHLYFYWYRQILGQKVEFLVSFYNNEISEKSEIFDDQFSVERPDGSNFTLKIRSTKLEDSAMYFCASSDVTKLETQYFGPGTRLLVL.

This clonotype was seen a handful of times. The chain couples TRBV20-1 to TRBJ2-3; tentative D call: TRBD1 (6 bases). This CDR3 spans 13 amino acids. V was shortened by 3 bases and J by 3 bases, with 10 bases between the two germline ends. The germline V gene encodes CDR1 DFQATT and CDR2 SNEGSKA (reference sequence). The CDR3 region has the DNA TGCAGTGCTAGCCACCAGGGGACAGATACGCAGTATTTT. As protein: CSASHQGTDTQYF.

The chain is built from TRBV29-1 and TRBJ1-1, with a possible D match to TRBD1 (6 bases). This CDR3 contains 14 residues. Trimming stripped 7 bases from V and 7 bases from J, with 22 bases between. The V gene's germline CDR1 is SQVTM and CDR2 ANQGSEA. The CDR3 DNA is TGCAGCGGGAGGGGGGGGGAAGGAGTGGGTGAAGCTTTCTTT. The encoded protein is CSGRGGEGVGEAFF.

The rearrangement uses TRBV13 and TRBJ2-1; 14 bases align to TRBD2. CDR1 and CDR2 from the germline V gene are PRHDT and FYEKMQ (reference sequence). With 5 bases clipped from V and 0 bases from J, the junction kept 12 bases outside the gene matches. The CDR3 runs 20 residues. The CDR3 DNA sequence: TGTGCCAGCAGCCGAGATTGGACTAGCGGGGGGACAAGCTCCTACAATGAGCAGTTCTTC. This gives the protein CASSRDWTSGGTSSYNEQFF.

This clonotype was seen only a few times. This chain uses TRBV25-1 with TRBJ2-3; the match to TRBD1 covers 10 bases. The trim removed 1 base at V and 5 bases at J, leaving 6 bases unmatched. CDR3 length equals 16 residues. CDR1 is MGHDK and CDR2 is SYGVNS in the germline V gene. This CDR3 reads CASSEWVGQGGDTQYF. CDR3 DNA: TGTGCCAGCAGTGAATGGGTTGGACAGGGGGGAGATACGCAGTATTTT.

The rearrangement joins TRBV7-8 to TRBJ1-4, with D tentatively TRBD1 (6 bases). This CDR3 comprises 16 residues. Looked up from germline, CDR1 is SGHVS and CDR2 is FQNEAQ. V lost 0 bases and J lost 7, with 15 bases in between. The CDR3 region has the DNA TGTGCCAGCAGCTTAGCGCCCGGACTGGGGGCTGAAAAACTGTTTTTT. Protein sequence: CASSLAPGLGAEKLFF.

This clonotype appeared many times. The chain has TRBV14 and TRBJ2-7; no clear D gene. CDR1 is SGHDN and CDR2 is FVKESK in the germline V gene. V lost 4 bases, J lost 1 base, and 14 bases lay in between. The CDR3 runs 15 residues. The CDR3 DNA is TGTGCCAGCAGCCCGAAGATGGGGTTGTCCTACGAGCAGTACTTC. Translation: CASSPKMGLSYEQYF.

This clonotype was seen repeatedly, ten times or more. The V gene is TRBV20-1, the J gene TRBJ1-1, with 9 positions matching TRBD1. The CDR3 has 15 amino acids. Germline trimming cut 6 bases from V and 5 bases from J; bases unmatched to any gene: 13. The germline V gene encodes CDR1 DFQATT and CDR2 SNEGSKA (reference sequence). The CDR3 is CSAAGTGRGSTEAFF. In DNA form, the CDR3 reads TGCAGTGCCGCCGGGACAGGGAGAGGATCGACTGAAGCTTTCTTT.

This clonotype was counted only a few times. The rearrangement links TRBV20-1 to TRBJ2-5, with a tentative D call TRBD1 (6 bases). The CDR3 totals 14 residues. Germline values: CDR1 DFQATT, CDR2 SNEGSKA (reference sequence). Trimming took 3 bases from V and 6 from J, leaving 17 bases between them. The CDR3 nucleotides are TGCAGTGCTAGTGACAGGTTCGGGATCCAGACCCAGTACTTC. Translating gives CSASDRFGIQTQYF.

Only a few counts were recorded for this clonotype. CDR3 loop: CSAKKDGYSGNTIYF. CDR3 nucleotides: TGCAGTGCTAAGAAGGACGGATACTCTGGAAACACCATATATTTT. The chain carries TRBV20-1 and TRBJ1-3; D unresolved. CDR1 DFQATT and CDR2 SNEGSKA come from the germline V gene (reference sequence). The ends were cut back, 4 bases at V and 0 bases at J, with 13 bases in the middle. The CDR3 is made up of 15 amino acids.

CDR3 in amino acids: CASSYQSSGGNEQFF. CDR3 nucleotides: TGTGCCAGCAGTTACCAGTCTAGCGGGGGCAATGAGCAGTTCTTC. The chain combines TRBV6-2 or TRBV6-3 with TRBJ2-1; 10 bases map to TRBD2. J was trimmed by 6 bases and V by 2 bases; bases with no gene match: 4. The CDR3 contains 15 residues. CDR1 MNHEY and CDR2 SVGEGT come from the germline V gene.

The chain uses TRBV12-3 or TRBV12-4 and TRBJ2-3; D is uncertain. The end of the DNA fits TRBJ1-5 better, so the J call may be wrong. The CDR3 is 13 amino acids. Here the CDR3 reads CASSFIRTDTQHF. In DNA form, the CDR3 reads TGTGCCAGCAGTTTCATCCGCACAGATACGCAGCATTTT.

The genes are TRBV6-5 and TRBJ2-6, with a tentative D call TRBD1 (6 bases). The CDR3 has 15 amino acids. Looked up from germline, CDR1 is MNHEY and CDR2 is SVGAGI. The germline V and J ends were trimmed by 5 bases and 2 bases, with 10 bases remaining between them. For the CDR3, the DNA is TGTGCCAGCAGTCCCGGGACAACTGGGGCCAACGTCCTGACTTTC. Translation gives CASSPGTTGANVLTF.

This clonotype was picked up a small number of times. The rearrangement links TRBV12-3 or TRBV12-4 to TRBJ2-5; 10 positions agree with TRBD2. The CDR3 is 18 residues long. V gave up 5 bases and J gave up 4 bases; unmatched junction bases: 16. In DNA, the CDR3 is TGTGCCAGCAGTCCCTCATATACGAGCGGGAGGGCCAGAGAGACCCAGTACTTC. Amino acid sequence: CASSPSYTSGRARETQYF.